The sequence of this TCR beta chain was determined in a study of T cell repertoires in cytomegalovirus infection. Study as a whole: CMV infection plus the matching HLA type was flagged by public TCR beta signatures.

Of note for this clonotype: Its antigen remains unknown.

TCRdb ran MiXCR on the reads and lists one entry per CDR3 protein. The profile shows approximately 500,000 distinct CDR3 sequences, more than 15% of them singletons. General study results and limits: Ex vivo, HLA-C-restricted CMV-specific TCR beta clonotypes prevailed over the rest of the response. Carriage of CMV together with the relevant HLA was identifiable through cumulative public TCR beta family frequency.

V was clipped by 3 bases and J by 0 bases, with 20 bases between them. Germline V gives CDR1 SGHVS, CDR2 FNYEAQ. This CDR3 has 18 residues. The specimen sequenced was CD8+ T cells from PBMCs. This receptor was obtained from a human donor in good health (CMV status not recorded). Some clones in this sample may be carry-over from other donors' samples. V and J are TRBV7-6 and TRBJ1-1, with a tentative D call TRBD1 (6 bases). This CDR3 is CASSFIFKPDRMNTEAFF. The CDR3 DNA follows: TGTGCCAGCAGCTTCATTTTTAAACCAGACAGGATGAACACTGAAGCTTTCTTT.